This record looks at one T cell receptor (beta chain) sequence and its context. This entry belongs to a study of blood T cell repertoires in COVID-19. Study-level background: Researchers got acute and convalescent COVID-19 samples from the United States, Italy and Spain.

Clones were read by immunoSEQ multiplex PCR, and TCRdb kept only the in-frame ones, dropping some. This table has roughly 180,000 clones, roughly 78% appearing once. Germline-derived CDR1 and CDR2 are GTSNPN and SVGIG (reference sequence). This CDR3 spans 12 amino acids. Trimming shortened V by 0 bases and J by 8 bases, and 8 bases separated the two germline ends. Sequencing was carried out using peripheral blood. The TCR originated in a woman aged 60 to 75 with COVID-19, enrolled during active disease. The gene calls are TRBV30 and TRBJ2-1; weak D call: TRBD2 (6 bases). CDR3 DNA sequence: TGTGCCTGGAGTGTACCGGGGGATGAGCAGTTCTTC. This sequence encodes CAWSVPGDEQFF.